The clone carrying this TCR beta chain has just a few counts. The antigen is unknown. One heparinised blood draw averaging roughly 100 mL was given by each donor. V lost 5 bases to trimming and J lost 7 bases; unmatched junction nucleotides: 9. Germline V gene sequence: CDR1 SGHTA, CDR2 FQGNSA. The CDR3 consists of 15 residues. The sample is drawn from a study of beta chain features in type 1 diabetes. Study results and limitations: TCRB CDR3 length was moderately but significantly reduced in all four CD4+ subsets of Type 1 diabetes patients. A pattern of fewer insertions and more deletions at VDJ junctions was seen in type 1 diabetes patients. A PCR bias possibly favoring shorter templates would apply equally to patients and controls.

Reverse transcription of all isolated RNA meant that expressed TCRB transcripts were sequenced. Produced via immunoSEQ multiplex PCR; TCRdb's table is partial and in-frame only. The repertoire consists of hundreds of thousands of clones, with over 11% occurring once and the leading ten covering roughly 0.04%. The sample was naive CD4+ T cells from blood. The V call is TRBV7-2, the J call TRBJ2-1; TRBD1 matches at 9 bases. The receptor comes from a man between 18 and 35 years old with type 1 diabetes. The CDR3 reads CASSRQGGTWNEQFF. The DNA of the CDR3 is TGTGCCAGCAGCCGACAGGGGGGCACGTGGAATGAGCAGTTCTTC.